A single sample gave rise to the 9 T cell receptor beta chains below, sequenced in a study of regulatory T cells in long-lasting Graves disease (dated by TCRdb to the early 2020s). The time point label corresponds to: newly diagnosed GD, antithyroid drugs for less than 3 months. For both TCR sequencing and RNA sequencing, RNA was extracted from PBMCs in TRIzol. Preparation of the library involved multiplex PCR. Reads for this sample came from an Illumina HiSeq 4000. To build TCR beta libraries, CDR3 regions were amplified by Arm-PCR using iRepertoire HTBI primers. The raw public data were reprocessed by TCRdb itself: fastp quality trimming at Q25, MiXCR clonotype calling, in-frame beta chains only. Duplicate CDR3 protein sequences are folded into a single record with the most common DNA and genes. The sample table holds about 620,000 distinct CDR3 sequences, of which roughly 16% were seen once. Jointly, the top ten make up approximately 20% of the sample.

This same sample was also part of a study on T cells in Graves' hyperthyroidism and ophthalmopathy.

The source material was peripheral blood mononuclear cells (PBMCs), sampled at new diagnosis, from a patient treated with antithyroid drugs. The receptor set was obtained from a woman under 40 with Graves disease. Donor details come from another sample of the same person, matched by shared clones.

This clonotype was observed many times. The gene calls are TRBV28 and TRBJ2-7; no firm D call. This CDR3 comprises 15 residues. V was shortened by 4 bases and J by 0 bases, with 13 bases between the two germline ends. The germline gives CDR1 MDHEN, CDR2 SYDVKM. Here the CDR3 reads CASSSRTESSYEQYF. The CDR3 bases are TGTGCCAGCAGTTCTCGGACGGAGAGCTCCTACGAGCAGTACTTC.

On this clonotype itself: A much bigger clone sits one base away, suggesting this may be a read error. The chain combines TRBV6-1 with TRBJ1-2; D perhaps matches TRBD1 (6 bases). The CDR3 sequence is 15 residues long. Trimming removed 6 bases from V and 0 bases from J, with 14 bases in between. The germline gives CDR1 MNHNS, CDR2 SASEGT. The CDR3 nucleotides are TGTGCCAGCAGCCGACGGGGGGCCGCTAACTATGGCTACACCTTC. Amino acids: CASSRRGAANYGYTF.

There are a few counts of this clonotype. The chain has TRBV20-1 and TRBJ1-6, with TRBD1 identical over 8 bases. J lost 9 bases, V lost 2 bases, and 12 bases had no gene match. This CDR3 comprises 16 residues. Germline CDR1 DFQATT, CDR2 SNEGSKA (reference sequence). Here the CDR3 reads CSARHWAGGFGSPLHF. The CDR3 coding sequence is TGCAGTGCTAGACACTGGGCAGGGGGCTTTGGTTCACCCCTCCACTTT.

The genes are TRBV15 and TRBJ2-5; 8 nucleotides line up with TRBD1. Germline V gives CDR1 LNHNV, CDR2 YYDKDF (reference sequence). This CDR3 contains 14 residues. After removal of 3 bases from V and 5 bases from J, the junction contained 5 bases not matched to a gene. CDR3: CATSRNRGFETQYF. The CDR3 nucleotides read TGTGCCACCAGCAGGAACAGGGGGTTCGAGACCCAGTACTTC.

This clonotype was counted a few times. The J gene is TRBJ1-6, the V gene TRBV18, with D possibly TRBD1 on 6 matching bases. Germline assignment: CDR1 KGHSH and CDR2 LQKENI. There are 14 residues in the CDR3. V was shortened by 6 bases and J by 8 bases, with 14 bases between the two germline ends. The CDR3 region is CASSPGTTDSPLHF. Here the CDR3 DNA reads TGTGCCAGCTCGCCCGGGACAACGGATTCACCCCTCCACTTT.

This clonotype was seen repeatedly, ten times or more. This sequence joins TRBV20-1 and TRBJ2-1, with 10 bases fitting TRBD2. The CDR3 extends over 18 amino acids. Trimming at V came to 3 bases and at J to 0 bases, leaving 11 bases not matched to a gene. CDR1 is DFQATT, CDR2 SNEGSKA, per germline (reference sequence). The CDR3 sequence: CSARARTSGGTSYNEQFF. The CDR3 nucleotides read TGCAGTGCTAGGGCCCGGACTAGCGGCGGAACCTCCTACAATGAGCAGTTCTTC.

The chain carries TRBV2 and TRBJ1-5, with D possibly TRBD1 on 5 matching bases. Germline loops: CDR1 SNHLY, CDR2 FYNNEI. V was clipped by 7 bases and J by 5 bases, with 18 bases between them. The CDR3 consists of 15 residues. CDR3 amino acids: CASTGQARTHQPQHF. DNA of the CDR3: TGTGCCAGCACGGGGCAGGCCAGAACCCATCAGCCCCAGCATTTT.

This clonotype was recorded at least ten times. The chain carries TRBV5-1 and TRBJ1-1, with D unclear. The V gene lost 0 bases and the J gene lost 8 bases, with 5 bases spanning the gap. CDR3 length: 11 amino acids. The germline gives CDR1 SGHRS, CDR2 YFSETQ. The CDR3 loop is CASSLGMEAFF. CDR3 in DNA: TGCGCCAGCAGCTTGGGGATGGAAGCTTTCTTT.

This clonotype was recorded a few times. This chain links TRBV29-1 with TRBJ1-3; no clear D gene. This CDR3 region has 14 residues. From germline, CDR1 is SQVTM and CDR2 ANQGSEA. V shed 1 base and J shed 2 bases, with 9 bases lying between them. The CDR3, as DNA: TGCAGCGTTGAAGTCCCCGGAGCTGGAAACACCATATATTTT. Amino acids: CSVEVPGAGNTIYF.